Following are 28 T cell receptor beta chains from one sample sequenced in a study of identical twins. MiXCR, run by TCRdb on the 5' RACE reads, gives a single entry per CDR3 protein. Of about 730,000 distinct CDR3 sequences in the sample, 21% were seen once. Separately, the same data were catalogued under a study of T cells expressing NK-cell markers.

Sequencing was performed on PBMCs. Every receptor here comes from a woman in her late teens or twenties in good health.

A few counts support this clonotype. The rearrangement links TRBV6-5 to TRBJ2-1, with a tentative D call TRBD1 (5 bases). Trimming removed 1 base at V and 6 bases at J, with 13 bases between. Germline CDR1 and CDR2: MNHEY and SVGAGI. The CDR3 is 15 amino acids. The CDR3 nucleotides are TGTGCCAGCAGTTACTGGCAGGGTTGGTTCAATGAGCAGTTCTTC. Protein sequence: CASSYWQGWFNEQFF.

This clonotype was counted between two and nine times. V is TRBV12-3 or TRBV12-4 and J is TRBJ2-7; no definite D call. The length of the CDR3 is 13 residues. The V end was cut by 5 bases, the J end by 3 bases, with 11 bases between. CDR3 DNA sequence: TGTGCCAGCAGTCGTCCGGACGGCTACGAGCAGTACTTC. It encodes CASSRPDGYEQYF.

This clonotype was recorded at least ten times. This CDR3 reads CASSSGTSGNNEQFF. CDR3 coding DNA: TGTGCCAGCAGTTCAGGGACTAGCGGGAATAATGAGCAGTTCTTC. V and J are TRBV27 and TRBJ2-1; 13 bases line up with TRBD2. The CDR3 totals 15 residues. With V trimmed by 4 bases and J by 7 bases, 4 bases remained unmatched. In germline, CDR1 is MNHEY, CDR2 SMNVEV (reference sequence).

There are many counts of this clonotype. The CDR3 coding sequence is TGTGCCAGCAGCTTAGAAAGAGGTGGGCAGCCCCAGCATTTT. This translates into CASSLERGGQPQHF. V usage is TRBV7-6 and J usage is TRBJ1-5, with D unclear. This CDR3 contains 14 residues. Germline values: CDR1 SGHVS, CDR2 FNYEAQ. V lost 1 base and J 7 bases, leaving 11 bases between the germline ends.

The chain couples TRBV10-3 to TRBJ2-7; D gene ambiguous. Germline V lookup: CDR1 ENHRY, CDR2 SYGVKD. The CDR3 extends over 12 amino acids. Trimming removed 3 bases at V and 6 bases at J, with 9 bases between. CDR3 region: CAISELSGEQYF. The CDR3 DNA reads as TGTGCCATCAGTGAATTAAGTGGCGAGCAGTACTTC.

This clonotype was found a few times. CDR3 region: CASSLRDSRTNEKLFF. In DNA, the CDR3 is TGCGCCAGCAGCTTGCGGGACAGCAGAACCAATGAAAAACTGTTTTTT. The rearrangement joins TRBV5-1 to TRBJ1-4, with 7 bases matching TRBD1. The CDR3 covers 16 residues. With V trimmed by 1 base and J by 5 bases, 8 bases remained unmatched. The V gene's germline CDR1 is SGHRS and CDR2 YFSETQ.

There are a few counts of this clonotype. This chain uses TRBV20-1 with TRBJ2-5, with TRBD2 matching 14 bases. Germline trimming cut 6 bases from V and 4 bases from J; bases unmatched to any gene: 4. In germline, CDR1 is DFQATT, CDR2 SNEGSKA (reference sequence). This CDR3 region has 14 residues. This CDR3 is CSAGTSGGPETQYF. The CDR3 DNA follows: TGCAGTGCAGGGACTAGCGGGGGCCCAGAGACCCAGTACTTC.

The genes are TRBV7-2 and TRBJ2-1, with 7 bases that match TRBD2. The CDR3 is 15 amino acids. V lost 5 bases and J lost 8; bases outside the gene matches: 12. Germline V lookup: CDR1 SGHTA, CDR2 FQGNSA. As DNA, the CDR3 is TGTGCCAGCAGCCGTATTAGGGAGGGCCGGTATGAGCAGTTCTTC. It codes for CASSRIREGRYEQFF.

This clonotype occurred once. The chain is built from TRBV10-3 and TRBJ1-4, with no clear D. Trimming removed 3 bases at V and 0 bases at J, with 14 bases between. CDR1 ENHRY and CDR2 SYGVKD come from the germline V gene. The CDR3 loop spans 17 amino acids. The CDR3 DNA reads TGTGCCATCAGTGACCTCGGCCCCCTTGCAACTAATGAAAAACTGTTTTTT. It is translated as CAISDLGPLATNEKLFF.

This clonotype was picked up a small number of times. The V call is TRBV6-2 or TRBV6-3, the J call TRBJ2-7; the D is unclear. V lost 7 bases and J lost 2, with 15 bases in between. Per the germline V gene, CDR1 is MNHEY and CDR2 is SVGEGT. The length of the CDR3 is 14 residues. In DNA form, the CDR3 reads TGTGCCAGCAAGTCTCCCGGCTATCCCTACGAGCAGTACTTC. As protein: CASKSPGYPYEQYF.

This clonotype has more than one count but fewer than ten. The V call is TRBV6-5, the J call TRBJ2-1, with TRBD2 as a possible D gene (5 bases). In germline, CDR1 is MNHEY, CDR2 SVGAGI. Trimming stripped 5 bases from V and 15 bases from J, with 17 bases between. The CDR3 covers 12 residues. The DNA of the CDR3 is TGTGCCAGCAGTGACGGACTCACTCGGAGGTTCTTC. It codes for CASSDGLTRRFF.

The J gene is TRBJ1-5, the V gene TRBV20-1, with D maybe TRBD1 (5 bases). The CDR3 covers 12 residues. V lost 3 bases and J lost 7, with 10 bases in between. Germline CDR1 reads DFQATT; CDR2 reads SNEGSKA (reference sequence). CDR3 in DNA: TGCAGTGCTAGGGGGGGGTTACAGCCCCAGCATTTT. It codes for CSARGGLQPQHF.

The CDR3 reads CSVNRGRTGELFF. The DNA of the CDR3 is TGCAGCGTCAACAGGGGGCGCACCGGGGAGCTGTTTTTT. This chain uses TRBV29-1 with TRBJ2-2; 9 bases align to TRBD1. Trimming at V came to 6 bases and at J to 4 bases, leaving 3 bases not matched to a gene. The CDR3 length is 13 residues. CDR1 is SQVTM, CDR2 ANQGSEA, per germline.

V gene TRBV12-3 or TRBV12-4 combines with J gene TRBJ2-7; possible D gene TRBD2, 7 bases. The CDR3 consists of 15 residues. Deletions cut 3 bases from V and 5 bases from J, with 17 bases between. CDR3 bases: TGTGCCAGCAGTTTCGTCGTCGGGGGGCCCCACGAGCAGTACTTC. It is translated as CASSFVVGGPHEQYF.

Many counts were recorded for this clonotype. The V call is TRBV15, the J call TRBJ2-1, with unresolved D. The length of the CDR3 is 17 residues. Trimming took off 4 bases at V and 6 bases at J, with 22 bases between the two ends. Per the germline V gene, CDR1 is LNHNV and CDR2 is YYDKDF (reference sequence). The CDR3 bases are TGTGCCACCAGCACCGACCTGGGGTCGGTTGTGGCCAATGAGCAGTTCTTC. Translated, it gives CATSTDLGSVVANEQFF.

This clonotype was counted at least ten times. The chain carries TRBV20-1 and TRBJ2-5; the match to TRBD1 covers 7 bases. J was trimmed by 5 bases and V by 4 bases; bases with no gene match: 4. Germline CDR1 reads DFQATT; CDR2 reads SNEGSKA (reference sequence). The CDR3 has 12 residues. CDR3 DNA: TGCAGTGCTATGGTCAGGGGGGAGACCCAGTACTTC. As protein: CSAMVRGETQYF.

V and J are TRBV29-1 and TRBJ2-7, with TRBD1 matching over 8 bases. Unmatched junction bases numbered 6, after V lost 6 bases and J lost 2 bases. Germline V CDR1 and CDR2: SQVTM, ANQGSEA. The length of the CDR3 is 13 residues. The CDR3 coding sequence is TGCAGCGTCAGGGGACAGGAAGCCTACGAGCAGTACTTC. The encoded protein is CSVRGQEAYEQYF.

This clonotype appeared many times. The gene calls are TRBV12-3 or TRBV12-4 and TRBJ1-1; unclear D gene. The CDR3 has 11 residues. The ends were cut back, 3 bases at V and 11 bases at J, with 10 bases in the middle. The CDR3 DNA reads as TGTGCCAGCAGTTTCCTAACTACGGCTTTCTTT. Amino acid sequence: CASSFLTTAFF.

This clonotype was seen only a few times. A read error may be the cause here, since a much bigger clone is one base away. J is TRBJ2-7 and V is TRBV12-3 or TRBV12-4; TRBD2 agrees at 7 bases. The CDR3 extends over 14 amino acids. The V segment lost 4 bases and the J segment 0 bases; nucleotides outside the gene matches: 3. CDR3 region: CASSYGTTSYEQYF. The CDR3 DNA follows: TGTGCCAGCAGTTACGGGACTACCTCCTACGAGCAGTACTTC.

In this sample, this clonotype turned up a few times. The gene calls are TRBV10-3 and TRBJ2-1; D might be TRBD2 (6 bases). The germline CDR1 and CDR2 sequences are ENHRY and SYGVKD. Trimming left V 0 bases short and J 5 bases short, with 14 bases between. This CDR3 region has 16 residues. Written as DNA, the CDR3 is TGTGCCATCAGTGAGTCGATCTTGACTAGGGACAATGAGCAGTTCTTC. This sequence encodes CAISESILTRDNEQFF.

The chain combines TRBV5-1 with TRBJ2-1; weak D call: TRBD2 (6 bases). The germline gives CDR1 SGHRS, CDR2 YFSETQ. V was pared by 4 bases and J by 13 bases, with 21 bases between. CDR3 length: 14 residues. The CDR3 region is CASSRTILVKPQFF. CDR3 in DNA: TGCGCCAGCAGCAGGACTATACTCGTCAAACCTCAGTTCTTC.

There are a few counts of this clonotype. The rearrangement joins TRBV20-1 to TRBJ1-2; D ambiguous. V lost 6 bases, J lost 4 bases, and 12 bases lay in between. Germline V gene lookup returns CDR1 DFQATT and CDR2 SNEGSKA (reference sequence). This CDR3 is 12 amino acids long. CDR3 residues: CSAEGTVYGYTF. The CDR3 DNA is TGCAGTGCCGAGGGTACAGTCTATGGCTACACCTTC.

This clonotype was seen a handful of times. This chain joins TRBV27 and TRBJ2-1; 14 nucleotides match TRBD2. V gave up 6 bases and J gave up 6 bases; unmatched junction bases: 7. There are 16 residues in the CDR3. Looked up from germline, CDR1 is MNHEY and CDR2 is SMNVEV (reference sequence). In DNA form, the CDR3 reads TGTGCCAGCAGGGGACTAGCGGGAGTAAGGGGCAATGAGCAGTTCTTC. It yields the protein CASRGLAGVRGNEQFF.

This clonotype turned up a few times. The chain has TRBV5-8 and TRBJ2-3; 11 bases fit TRBD1. Germline loops: CDR1 SGHTS, CDR2 YDEGEE. The CDR3 runs 15 residues. V lost 4 bases and J lost 9; bases outside the gene matches: 10. The DNA of the CDR3 is TGTGCCAGCAGCGGGGGACAGGGGGGACCTCGGACGCAGTATTTT. Its protein product is CASSGGQGGPRTQYF. The full variable domain, rest sourced from reference TRBV5-8 and TRBJ2-3, is EAGVTQSPTHLIKTRGQQATLRCSPISGHTSVYWYQQALGLGLQFLLWYDEGEERNRGNFPPRFSGRQFPNYSSELNVNALELEDSALYLCASSGGQGGPRTQYFGPGTRLTVL.

The chain recombines TRBV12-3 or TRBV12-4 with TRBJ1-4; 7 nucleotides match TRBD1. There are 15 residues in the CDR3. J lost 4 bases, V lost 5 bases, and 7 bases had no gene match. CDR3 region: CASSPQTGINEKLFF. CDR3 DNA: TGTGCCAGCAGTCCCCAGACAGGGATTAATGAAAAACTGTTTTTT.

The chain links TRBV11-2 to TRBJ2-1, with TRBD2 matching over 10 bases. Germline loops: CDR1 SGHAT, CDR2 FQNNGV. CDR3 length: 16 amino acids. Losses at the gene ends were 5 bases for V and 4 bases for J; bases not matched to a gene: 8. Here the CDR3 reads CASSPLAGVGYNEQFF. The CDR3 DNA sequence: TGTGCCAGCAGCCCTCTAGCGGGGGTGGGGTACAATGAGCAGTTCTTC.

This clonotype has a count of ten or more. The rearrangement joins TRBV5-1 to TRBJ2-7, with D possibly TRBD1 on 5 matching bases. The V end was cut by 5 bases, the J end by 4 bases, with 13 bases between. CDR3 length: 13 residues. Germline CDR1 SGHRS, CDR2 YFSETQ. In DNA, the CDR3 is TGCGCCAGCAGTCAATCGACAGCTTACGAGCAGTACTTC. This gives the protein CASSQSTAYEQYF.

This clonotype occurred a few times. This chain links TRBV5-1 with TRBJ2-7; the D gene is possibly TRBD1 (6 bases). Germline CDR1 SGHRS, CDR2 YFSETQ. With 4 bases removed from V and 2 bases from J, the gap between germline ends came to 10 bases. The CDR3 has 13 residues. The CDR3 nucleotides are TGCGCCAGCAGCCCACGGACAGCCTACGAGCAGTACTTC. This codes for CASSPRTAYEQYF.